Listed below are T cell receptor beta chains from one sample, sequenced in a study of cytomegalovirus exposure and HLA in healthy donors. The assay was immunoSEQ multiplex PCR, and TCRdb's table has in-frame clones only and misses some. This table holds some 130,000 clones, 75% to 85% found once. The material sequenced was PBMCs. These receptors were taken from a female donor in good health and CMV-seropositive. Each CDR3 is given with its conserved first and last residue. D genes are given only for firm matches. The size field is filled for only some rows; it gives once, few, many or a size class.

V gene	D gene	CDR3 length	J gene	clone size	CDR3 protein	CDR3 DNA
TRBV13	TRBD2	16	TRBJ2-2	NA	CASSSLAGRDTGELFF	TGTGCCAGCAGCTCACTAGCGGGGCGCGACACCGGGGAGCTGTTTTTT
TRBV19	NA	14	TRBJ2-5	NA	CASYKGQNRETQYF	TGTGCCAGTTATAAGGGGCAGAATAGGGAGACCCAGTACTTC
TRBV4-1	NA	14	TRBJ1-5	NA	CASSQERGMVPQHF	TGCGCCAGCAGCCAAGAAAGGGGGATGGTGCCCCAGCATTTT
TRBV6-1	NA	14	TRBJ1-5	NA	CASSEARGDQPQHF	TGTGCCAGCAGTGAAGCGCGGGGGGATCAGCCCCAGCATTTT
TRBV28	NA	14	TRBJ1-4	NA	CASSPQGLNEKLFF	TGTGCCAGCAGTCCCCAGGGACTTAATGAAAAACTGTTTTTT
TRBV27	TRBD2	16	TRBJ2-1	NA	CASSLQAGEFYNEQFF	TGTGCCAGCAGTTTACAGGCGGGAGAGTTCTACAATGAGCAGTTCTTC
TRBV7-9	NA	13	TRBJ2-5	NA	CASSLNARETQYF	TGTGCCAGCAGTTTGAATGCTAGAGAGACCCAGTACTTC
TRBV5-1	TRBD1	16	TRBJ2-1	NA	CASSFQGQPSGNEQFF	TGCGCCAGCAGCTTCCAGGGACAGCCCTCGGGAAATGAGCAGTTCTTC
TRBV2	TRBD1	14	TRBJ1-4	once	CASSEDRDFEKLFF	TGTGCCAGCAGTGAGGACAGGGATTTTGAAAAACTGTTTTTT
TRBV7-7	TRBD2	13	TRBJ2-3	NA	CASSPGEGSPQYF	TGTGCCAGCAGCCCCGGGGAGGGAAGCCCGCAGTATTTT
TRBV12-5	NA	12	TRBJ1-2	NA	CASGWGGGGYTF	TGTGCTAGTGGTTGGGGGGGAGGTGGCTACACCTTC
TRBV18	TRBD1	13	TRBJ1-4	NA	CASQGGPNEKLFF	TGTGCCAGCCAAGGGGGCCCTAATGAAAAACTGTTTTTT
TRBV28	NA	14	TRBJ2-4	NA	CASSLRTVPNIQYF	TGTGCCAGCAGTTTGCGGACAGTTCCAAACATTCAGTACTTC
TRBV5-1	TRBD2	17	TRBJ2-1	NA	CASSLTPGLAGSNEQFF	TGCGCCAGCAGCTTGACGCCGGGACTAGCGGGATCCAATGAGCAGTTCTTC
TRBV14	TRBD1	15	TRBJ1-1	NA	CASSPFSGGALEAFF	TGTGCCAGCAGCCCTTTTTCAGGGGGCGCTTTGGAAGCTTTCTTT
TRBV13	NA	16	TRBJ2-1	NA	CASSLGQDPSYNEQFF	TGTGCCAGCAGCTTAGGACAGGACCCCTCCTACAATGAGCAGTTCTTC
TRBV4-2	TRBD2	16	TRBJ2-7	once	CASSQDSARGNYEQYF	TGTGCCAGCAGCCAAGATTCGGCGCGGGGGAATTACGAGCAGTACTTC
TRBV10-3	TRBD2	16	TRBJ2-5	NA	CAISESRAVAGETQYF	TGTGCCATCAGTGAGTCGAGGGCGGTAGCGGGAGAGACCCAGTACTTC
TRBV19	TRBD1	15	TRBJ2-2	NA	CASSMWTGNTGELFF	TGTGCCAGTAGTATGTGGACAGGGAACACCGGGGAGCTGTTTTTT
TRBV30	TRBD1	17	TRBJ2-1	NA	CAWSPGQGVLSYNEQFF	TGTGCCTGGAGCCCGGGACAGGGAGTCCTCTCCTACAATGAGCAGTTCTTC
TRBV6-1	NA	14	TRBJ2-7	once	CASSEAVRGVEQYF	TGTGCCAGCAGTGAAGCGGTCAGGGGGGTCGAGCAGTACTTC
TRBV6-1	NA	14	TRBJ2-3	NA	CASSGVRGTDTQYF	TGTGCCAGCAGTGGTGTTCGGGGCACAGATACGCAGTATTTT
TRBV14	TRBD1	16	TRBJ1-5	NA	CASSQTGTGGNQPQHF	TGTGCCAGCAGCCAAACCGGGACAGGGGGCAATCAGCCCCAGCATTTT
TRBV29-1	TRBD2	16	TRBJ2-1	NA	CSVEGDYTSSYNEQFF	TGCAGCGTTGAAGGGGACTACACGAGCTCCTACAATGAGCAGTTCTTC
TRBV5-3	TRBD1	16	TRBJ2-1	NA	CARSLGRDRGLNEQFF	TGTGCCAGAAGCTTGGGCCGGGACAGGGGGCTTAATGAGCAGTTCTTC